The 2 T cell receptor beta chains below come from one sample, sequenced in a study of blood T cell repertoires in COVID-19. The method was immunoSEQ multiplex PCR; TCRdb's version includes in-frame clones alone and lacks a portion of them. The sample consists of tens of thousands of clones, 75% to 80% of them appearing once. Sequenced: peripheral blood. The receptor source for this set is a man aged 65-85 years with active or convalescent COVID-19.

V usage is TRBV5-1 and J usage is TRBJ2-1; TRBD1 agrees at 10 bases. The V segment lost 0 bases and the J segment 7 bases; nucleotides outside the gene matches: 7. The CDR3 is 16 amino acids. Germline assignment: CDR1 SGHRS and CDR2 YFSETQ. DNA of the CDR3: TGCGCCAGCAGCTTGGTTGGGACAGGGGAGTTTAATGAGCAGTTCTTC. Its protein is CASSLVGTGEFNEQFF.

Points on this clone: This same CDR3 is encoded by further DNA sequences in the sample. The chain combines TRBV30 with TRBJ1-1; weak D call: TRBD1 (5 bases). CDR1 and CDR2 (germline): GTSNPN, SVGIG (reference sequence). This CDR3 is 13 amino acids long. The germline V and J ends were trimmed by 0 bases and 3 bases, with 8 bases remaining between them. The CDR3, as DNA: TGTGCCTGGAGTGTAGGCAGGGACACTGAAGCTTTCTTT. Translating gives CAWSVGRDTEAFF.